This entry lists 14 T cell receptor beta chains sequenced from one sample in a study of blood T cell repertoires in COVID-19. Sequencing used immunoSEQ multiplex PCR; TCRdb keeps in-frame clones, though not all of them. The table records 350,000 to 450,000 clones, 70% to 90% of them present only once. The sample comprised peripheral blood. The origin of the receptors is a human donor in a cohort sampled during active COVID-19.

The chain uses TRBV5-1 and TRBJ2-3, with D possibly being TRBD2 (6 bases). CDR1 and CDR2 (germline): SGHRS, YFSETQ. V was clipped by 4 bases and J by 4 bases, with 16 bases between them. The CDR3 sequence is 15 residues long. For the CDR3, the DNA is TGCGCCAGCAGCCCCGGGGGTAGCGTATCAGATACGCAGTATTTT. It translates to CASSPGGSVSDTQYF.

The rearrangement joins TRBV2 to TRBJ2-7, with 12 nucleotides matching TRBD2. Losses at the gene ends were 4 bases for V and 5 bases for J; bases not matched to a gene: 6. Germline V gives CDR1 SNHLY, CDR2 FYNNEI. The CDR3 consists of 15 residues. The CDR3 DNA sequence: TGTGCCAGCAGTGTGTTCGCTAGCGGGAGGGACGAGCAGTACTTC. Translation: CASSVFASGRDEQYF.

The rearrangement links TRBV7-3 to TRBJ2-3, with D uncertain. The length of the CDR3 is 14 residues. CDR1 SGHTA and CDR2 FQGTGA come from the germline V gene. V was pared by 5 bases and J by 4 bases, with 13 bases between. As DNA, the CDR3 is TGTGCCAGCAGCAAACTCCTTCCCCCAGATACGCAGTATTTT. This gives the protein CASSKLLPPDTQYF.

The chain carries TRBV20-1 and TRBJ2-5, with no clear D. The CDR3 has 11 residues. The ends were cut back, 4 bases at V and 5 bases at J, with 8 bases in the middle. The germline V gene encodes CDR1 DFQATT and CDR2 SNEGSKA (reference sequence). CDR3: CSANGRETQYF. The CDR3 nucleotides read TGCAGTGCTAATGGTCGGGAGACCCAGTACTTC.

The V gene is TRBV30, the J gene TRBJ2-7, with 12 positions matching TRBD1. Per germline, CDR1 GTSNPN and CDR2 SVGIG (reference sequence). The CDR3 sequence is 14 residues long. V dropped 3 bases and J dropped 5; count of bases not matched to a gene: 5. CDR3 sequence: CAWSRDRGRHEQYF. CDR3 nucleotides: TGTGCCTGGAGCAGGGACAGGGGGCGGCACGAGCAGTACTTC.

V gene TRBV28 combines with J gene TRBJ1-2, with D unclear. Germline V gene data show CDR1 as MDHEN and CDR2 as SYDVKM. This CDR3 has 10 residues. V lost 7 bases and J lost 6, with 6 bases in between. CDR3 DNA sequence: TGTGCCAGCAAACTAGATGGCTACACCTTC. The encoded protein is CASKLDGYTF.

This clone has a single count. Other DNA sequences in the same sample also yield this CDR3. The chain combines TRBV7-9 with TRBJ2-1; 7 bases map to TRBD2. The CDR3 sequence is 14 residues long. Germline V gene sequence: CDR1 SEHNR, CDR2 FQNEAQ (reference sequence). Trimming cost V 1 base and J 3 bases; bases outside gene matches: 0. The CDR3 nucleotides read TGTGCCAGCAGCTTAGGCGGGGGCTACAATGAGCAGTTCTTC. Translation: CASSLGGGYNEQFF.

The rearrangement links TRBV6-1 to TRBJ2-7, with D maybe TRBD2 (5 bases). Germline CDR1 and CDR2: MNHNS and SASEGT. This CDR3 region has 13 residues. Trimming removed 1 base at V and 5 bases at J, with 9 bases between. CDR3 sequence: CASSEGEKNEQYF. The CDR3 nucleotides are TGTGCCAGCAGTGAAGGGGAGAAAAACGAGCAGTACTTC.

The chain combines TRBV10-3 with TRBJ2-7, with 11 bases matching TRBD1. This CDR3 is 13 amino acids long. Looked up from germline, CDR1 is ENHRY and CDR2 is SYGVKD. V lost 6 bases to trimming and J lost 5 bases; unmatched junction nucleotides: 3. DNA of the CDR3: TGTGCCATCAGGGGGACAGGGGGTAACGAGCAGTACTTC. Protein: CAIRGTGGNEQYF.

The CDR3 nucleotides are TGCGCCAGCAGCTTGGGAACTCCTACCAATGAGCAGTTCTTC. Protein product: CASSLGTPTNEQFF. The chain combines TRBV5-1 with TRBJ2-1; no clear D gene. V was pared by 0 bases and J by 6 bases, with 10 bases between. The CDR3 sequence is 14 residues long. CDR1 is SGHRS, CDR2 YFSETQ, per germline.

J is TRBJ2-3 and V is TRBV30; TRBD2 matches 8 bases. Germline V gene data show CDR1 as GTSNPN and CDR2 as SVGIG (reference sequence). The CDR3 has 16 residues. V lost 0 bases, J lost 4 bases, and 9 bases stayed unmatched. CDR3 sequence (DNA): TGTGCCTGGAGTGTACGGGGAAGCGGGAGCGCAGATACGCAGTATTTT. Amino acid sequence: CAWSVRGSGSADTQYF.

This rearrangement joins TRBV19 to TRBJ1-2, with a weak D call TRBD1 (6 bases). CDR1 and CDR2 (germline): LNHDA, SQIVND (reference sequence). The CDR3 is made up of 15 amino acids. Trimming shortened V by 4 bases and J by 3 bases, and 15 bases separated the two germline ends. The CDR3 DNA reads TGTGCCAGTAGTACCGTCGGGGGGGCCTACTATGGCTACACCTTC. It is translated as CASSTVGGAYYGYTF.

V is TRBV2 and J is TRBJ2-1; D unclear. The CDR3 runs to 9 residues. Germline CDR1 is SNHLY and CDR2 is FYNNEI. V gave up 6 bases and J gave up 9 bases, with 3 bases separating them. This CDR3 reads CASSVEQFF. CDR3 nucleotides: TGTGCCAGCAGCGTTGAGCAGTTCTTC.

This clone appeared a single time. J is TRBJ2-7 and V is TRBV2; TRBD1 matches at 7 bases. Germline V CDR1 and CDR2: SNHLY, FYNNEI. V gave up 3 bases and J gave up 1 base; unmatched junction bases: 12. This CDR3 has 17 amino acids. The CDR3 nucleotides read TGTGCCAGCAGTGACGACCTAGTCGGGACAGTTTCCTACGAGCAGTACTTC. Protein: CASSDDLVGTVSYEQYF.